This TCR beta chain emerged from a study of blood T cell repertoires in COVID-19. On the study more broadly: Donors in the United States, Italy and Spain gave samples during acute or convalescent COVID-19.

Source study methods: Cell counts per sample came from amplifying reference gene primers. Measured with immunoSEQ multiplex PCR; TCRdb has only the in-frame clones, and not every one. The DNA gave D and trimming, while V, J and clone size come from that table. The sample contains approximately 69,000 clones, roughly 82% of which appear only once. CDR3 length: 13 residues. With 5 bases removed from V and 11 bases from J, the gap between germline ends came to 16 bases. The germline gives CDR1 SEHNR, CDR2 FQNEAQ (reference sequence). The sequenced sample consisted of peripheral blood. This chain uses TRBV7-9 with TRBJ2-1; D is possibly TRBD2 (6 bases). The clonotype was recovered from a woman aged 55-70 years with acute or convalescent COVID-19. CDR3 nucleotide sequence: TGTGCCAGCAGCGCCCCTGGTGGGGGGAAGCAGTTCTTC. Its protein is CASSAPGGGKQFF.